Shown below are 21 T cell receptor beta chains from a single sample sequenced in a study of CD8 T cells in Susac syndrome. RNA, at roughly 0.45 to 1 ug, was reverse transcribed with random hexamers. TCRdb re-derived calls from the immunoSEQ multiplex PCR reads in MiXCR, one entry per CDR3 protein. Of 90,000 to 150,000 distinct CDR3 sequences listed, around 90% are singletons. Specimen: CD4+ T cells from PBMCs. The receptors derive from a human donor in good health.

The rearrangement uses TRBV7-2 and TRBJ2-7; 7 nucleotides line up with TRBD1. Germline CDR1 SGHTA, CDR2 FQGNSA. CDR3 size: 15 residues. With V trimmed by 6 bases and J by 3 bases, 11 bases remained unmatched. The CDR3 reads CASRRGGQPDYEQYF. CDR3 coding DNA: TGTGCCAGCAGAAGAGGGGGCCAGCCTGACTACGAGCAGTACTTC.

The chain carries TRBV20-1 and TRBJ1-1; 8 bases are a match to TRBD1. CDR1 is DFQATT, CDR2 SNEGSKA, per germline (reference sequence). This CDR3 has 13 residues. V was pared by 0 bases and J by 11 bases, with 8 bases of the junction left unmatched. CDR3 residues: CSARDLMDRDAFF. In DNA, the CDR3 is TGCAGTGCTAGAGATCTGATGGACAGGGATGCTTTCTTT.

In DNA form, the CDR3 reads TGTGCCAGCAGCCCAGGACAGTACCGGGACGAGCAGTACTTC. It yields the protein CASSPGQYRDEQYF. V gene TRBV27 combines with J gene TRBJ2-7, with D tentatively TRBD1 (6 bases). Trimming took off 6 bases at V and 5 bases at J, with 17 bases between the two ends. Germline V CDR1 and CDR2: MNHEY, SMNVEV (reference sequence). This CDR3 spans 14 amino acids.

The chain recombines TRBV5-1 with TRBJ1-4, with a possible D match to TRBD1 (5 bases). This CDR3 is built from 14 residues. V was shortened by 4 bases and J by 5 bases, with 12 bases between the two germline ends. Germline CDR1 SGHRS, CDR2 YFSETQ. Here the CDR3 DNA reads TGCGCCAGCAGCCCAGGGTTCCAGAATGAAAAACTGTTTTTT. Translation: CASSPGFQNEKLFF.

In nucleotides, the CDR3 is TGTGCCAGCAGTTACCCCGGGACTACGCAGTATTTT. It specifies CASSYPGTTQYF. The chain combines TRBV6-2 or TRBV6-3 with TRBJ2-3, with D perhaps matching TRBD1 or TRBD2 (5 bases each). The V and J ends lost 2 bases and 8 bases respectively, with 8 bases between them. The germline CDR1 and CDR2 sequences are MNHEY and SVGEGT. The CDR3 spans 12 residues.

The V and J genes are TRBV29-1 and TRBJ1-1; D possibly corresponds to TRBD1 (5 bases). Germline CDR1 and CDR2: SQVTM and ANQGSEA. This CDR3 has 12 amino acids. The germline V and J ends were trimmed by 4 bases and 5 bases, with 11 bases remaining between them. The CDR3 here is CSVGGRATEAFF. CDR3 in DNA: TGCAGCGTTGGGGGCAGGGCGACTGAAGCTTTCTTT. The whole variable domain, remainder taken from reference TRBV29-1 and TRBJ1-1, is SAVISQKPSRDICQRGTSLTIQCQVDSQVTMMFWYRQQPGQSLTLIATANQGSEATYESGFVIDKFPISRPNLTFSTLTVSNMSPEDSSIYLCSVGGRATEAFFGQGTRLTVV.

The chain joins TRBV6-6 to TRBJ2-5; tentative D call: TRBD1 (5 bases). The V gene's germline CDR1 is MNHNY and CDR2 SVGAGI (reference sequence). The CDR3 runs 14 residues. The V and J ends lost 2 bases and 0 bases respectively, with 7 bases between them. CDR3 protein: CASSYPGHQETQYF. The CDR3 DNA reads as TGTGCCAGCAGTTACCCAGGGCACCAAGAGACCCAGTACTTC.

This rearrangement joins TRBV5-1 to TRBJ1-2; perhaps TRBD1 as D (5 bases). This CDR3 has 14 amino acids. V lost 3 bases and J 2 bases, leaving 11 bases between the germline ends. Germline loops: CDR1 SGHRS, CDR2 YFSETQ. Here the CDR3 reads CASSSGDSNYGYTF. For the CDR3, the DNA is TGCGCCAGCAGCTCGGGAGACAGCAACTATGGCTACACCTTC.

The chain recombines TRBV19 with TRBJ1-1, with TRBD1 matching over 7 bases. The J segment lost 0 bases and the V segment lost 5 bases, leaving 3 bases of the junction unmatched. CDR1 and CDR2 (germline): LNHDA, SQIVND (reference sequence). The CDR3 covers 14 residues. DNA for the CDR3: TGTGCCAGTAGTCCGGACAGGATGAACACTGAAGCTTTCTTT. Protein: CASSPDRMNTEAFF.

This clonotype was seen once. The rearrangement links TRBV21-1 to TRBJ2-4; the table assigns TRBD2, which was not confirmed against the DNA. TRBV21-1 is assigned pseudogene status. The CDR3 is made up of 20 amino acids. This CDR3 reads CASSKLSQGLAGGAKNIQYF. DNA of the CDR3: TGTGCCAGCAGCAAACTTTCCCAGGGTTTAGCGGGGGGGGCCAAAAACATTCAGTACTTC.

This chain uses TRBV6-1 with TRBJ2-1; D might be TRBD2 (6 bases). The germline V and J ends were trimmed by 5 bases and 10 bases, with 21 bases remaining between them. This CDR3 is 15 amino acids long. Germline V lookup: CDR1 MNHNS, CDR2 SASEGT. The DNA of the CDR3 is TGTGCCAGCAGTAAGAGGGGAGGTCAGGCGCTCGAGCAGTTCTTC. This sequence encodes CASSKRGGQALEQFF.

The gene calls are TRBV5-8 and TRBJ2-1; the D is unclear. This CDR3 has 15 amino acids. CDR1 is SGHTS, CDR2 YDEGEE, per germline. Trimming took 0 bases from V and 5 from J, leaving 12 bases between them. In DNA, the CDR3 is TGTGCCAGCAGCTTGGAGATGCGATCAGACAATGAGCAGTTCTTC. It translates to CASSLEMRSDNEQFF.

Only one count was recorded for this clonotype. The chain recombines TRBV6-2 or TRBV6-3 with TRBJ2-7; 11 nucleotides line up with TRBD2. Germline CDR1 MNHEY, CDR2 SVGEGT. This CDR3 region has 16 residues. After removal of 6 bases from V and 5 bases from J, the junction contained 12 bases not matched to a gene. In nucleotides, the CDR3 is TGTGCCAGCAGACATTTGACTAGCGGGACGTCCCACGAGCAGTACTTC. The encoded protein is CASRHLTSGTSHEQYF.

The rearrangement links TRBV10-3 to TRBJ1-5; no reliable D call. The length of the CDR3 is 13 residues. V was clipped by 4 bases and J by 0 bases, with 4 bases between them. Looked up from germline, CDR1 is ENHRY and CDR2 is SYGVKD. The CDR3 sequence is CAISGNSNQPQHF. The CDR3 nucleotides are TGTGCCATCAGTGGGAATAGCAATCAGCCCCAGCATTTT.

This clonotype was observed a handful of times. The chain has TRBV6-2 or TRBV6-3 and TRBJ2-7; tentative D call: TRBD1 (6 bases). CDR1 and CDR2 (germline): MNHEY, SVGEGT. The V end lost 4 bases, the J end lost 0 bases, and 13 bases lay between the germline ends. This CDR3 spans 15 amino acids. The CDR3 is CASSSLGTLSYEQYF. The CDR3 DNA reads TGTGCCAGCAGTTCCCTCGGGACACTCTCCTACGAGCAGTACTTC.

This clonotype has just one count. The V call is TRBV20-1, the J call TRBJ2-3; D remains unclear. Germline CDR1 DFQATT, CDR2 SNEGSKA (reference sequence). The CDR3 extends over 14 amino acids. Trimming pared 3 bases from V and 0 bases from J, leaving 10 bases between. The CDR3 sequence is CSASRRQSTDTQYF. The CDR3 DNA reads TGCAGTGCTAGTAGGCGGCAAAGCACAGATACGCAGTATTTT.

The genes are TRBV20-1 and TRBJ2-3, with 13 positions matching TRBD2. This CDR3 region has 18 residues. With 1 base clipped from V and 0 bases from J, the junction kept 7 bases outside the gene matches. Germline CDR1 and CDR2: DFQATT and SNEGSKA (reference sequence). The CDR3 sequence is CSARAGLAGRTSTDTQYF. The CDR3 DNA sequence: TGCAGTGCTAGAGCGGGACTAGCGGGGAGAACTAGCACAGATACGCAGTATTTT.

The V and J genes are TRBV20-1 and TRBJ1-1; the match to TRBD1 covers 8 bases. After removal of 7 bases from V and 11 bases from J, the junction contained 6 bases not matched to a gene. The CDR3 totals 10 residues. Germline CDR1 reads DFQATT; CDR2 reads SNEGSKA (reference sequence). CDR3 bases: TGCAGTGACCAGGGGGCCTCGGCTTTCTTT. It specifies CSDQGASAFF.

V is TRBV12-3 or TRBV12-4 and J is TRBJ1-6, with a tentative D call TRBD1 (5 bases). This CDR3 spans 15 amino acids. Trimming left V 5 bases short and J 7 bases short, with 15 bases between. This chain's CDR3 is CASSPKWGSNSPLHF. CDR3 nucleotides: TGTGCCAGCAGTCCCAAATGGGGGAGCAATTCACCCCTCCACTTT.

This chain joins TRBV6-2 or TRBV6-3 and TRBJ2-7; D perhaps matches TRBD2 (6 bases). Per germline, CDR1 MNHEY and CDR2 SVGEGT. Trimming stripped 5 bases from V and 3 bases from J, with 17 bases between. The CDR3 runs to 15 residues. CDR3 bases: TGTGCCAGCAGTCCCCGGGAGCTTCGAAACTACGAGCAGTACTTC. It yields the protein CASSPRELRNYEQYF.

The chain has TRBV20-1 and TRBJ2-3; no clear D gene. V dropped 1 base and J dropped 2 bases, with 16 bases sitting between them. The CDR3 covers 16 residues. Germline V gene data show CDR1 as DFQATT and CDR2 as SNEGSKA (reference sequence). The CDR3 DNA reads as TGCAGTGCTAGAGTGGTCACCCCATCCCCCACAGATACGCAGTATTTT. Translation: CSARVVTPSPTDTQYF.